This T cell receptor (beta chain) appears in the sequencing data of a study of T cell responses to AZD1222 COVID-19 vaccine. Germline V gives CDR1 SGHVS, CDR2 FNYEAQ. The CDR3 consists of 16 residues. This clone has a single count. One end of the junction does not line up with germline, which may come from a read error. Clones were sequenced by immunoSEQ multiplex PCR, and TCRdb holds only the in-frame ones, with some missing. Of 150,000 to 180,000 clones detected, about 90% appear once; the ten largest clones hold 5.5%. Sequencing was performed on peripheral blood, taken on day 0 of MenACWY control vaccination. The receptor was derived from an adult in good health. This chain joins TRBV7-6 and TRBJ2-3; a possible D gene is TRBD2 (6 bases). The CDR3 loop reads CASSLASGRSTDTQYF. The CDR3, as DNA: TGTGCCAGCAGCCTAGCGTCCGGGAGAAGCACAGATACGCAGTATTTT.